This T cell receptor (beta chain) is from a study of PD-L1 blockade in urothelial cancer (dated by TCRdb to 2015 to 2018). Describing the broader study: Therapy was started in the mid-2010s for all patients, and atezolizumab 1,200 mg was administered intravenously every 3 weeks. Progression-free survival longer than 6 months counted as durable clinical benefit, and TCR features were additionally tested against both progression-free and overall survival. Blood samples were analyzed at two time points: 3 weeks after treatment start (second dose) and 6 weeks after treatment start. Pretreatment tumor samples, along with matched peripheral blood serially collected before and after atezolizumab treatment, were subjected to TCR sequencing. Durable clinical benefit was achieved by nine patients but not by the remaining 20. Twenty-nine patients had pretreatment blood TCR-seq, some 24 had at least one posttreatment blood collection, and some 24 had tumor TCR-seq. An ECOG performance status of 0 or 1 was recorded for the patients, and 0 to 3 prior chemotherapy regimens had been received by the patients. Blood samples yielded a median of around 150,000 T cells and tens of thousands of unique TCRs, with median clonality 0.080. An exploratory multi-omic analysis was conducted of the somatic, immune and clinical correlates of response to PD-L1 blockade with atezolizumab in urothelial cancer. Twenty-five of 29 patients were males with bladder-origin urothelial cancer, and about 65% of the 29 reported a prior smoking history. In the same patients, whole exome sequencing and RNA sequencing of pretreatment tumors were performed in addition to TCR sequencing. What the work shows at the level of the full study, not this receptor alone: At 3 weeks after the start of treatment, tumor-associated TCR clones in peripheral blood had expanded more in patients with durable benefit (n of about 21, p = 0.022). Improved progression-free and overall survival was found to be associated with pretreatment peripheral blood TCR clonality below the median. Because of the small sample size (n ≈ 29) and the many exploratory analyses performed, the results are intended to be regarded as hypothesis-generating.

A total of some 30 patients with locally advanced or metastatic urothelial carcinoma, treated at Memorial Sloan Kettering on a trial protocol, made up the cohort. Peripheral blood mononuclear cells were collected pretreatment and during treatment, with between 1 and 8 total time points obtained per patient. The Qiagen DNeasy Blood extraction kit was used to purify genomic DNA from total PBMCs and from tumor samples. PBMCs were collected pretreatment and during treatment and were isolated and stored as previously described. The germline V gene (reference sequence) sets CDR1 to MNHEY and CDR2 to SMNVEV. The CDR3 runs 18 residues from the cysteine to the phenylalanine. Only the CDR3 DNA is retained, 54 bases long and in frame from the first base. From V the trimming removes 4 bases and from J it removes 6 bases, while the gene matches leave 12 bases of the junction unaccounted for. Synthetic TCR analog templates were spiked into each PCR to estimate absolute template abundance from read counts. Using the immunoSEQ assay, TCRbeta CDR3 regions were amplified from genomic DNA with bias-controlled V and J gene primers. Rearranged TCRbeta segments were sequenced at approximately 20X coverage. From the authors' description of their analysis: Clustering was used to correct sequencing errors, and CDR3s were annotated against IMGT to assign V, D and J genes. Downstream analyses used only productive TCRbeta rearrangements, leaving out any out-of-frame or stop-codon sequences. Clonality was computed as one minus Shannon entropy normalized by the log of the number of unique productive sequences. Clones differing between time points or between blood and tumor were identified using Fisher's exact test with Benjamini-Hochberg correction, with an adjusted p below 0.01 applied as the threshold. Drawn from immuneACCESS, this table holds only the in-frame rearrangements with V and J called that TCRdb kept. Clones are partly lost; checked studies trace under half to an unresolved V gene and leave the rest unexplained. That table furnishes V, J and clone size, whereas the DNA furnished D and trimming. Recorded for this sample are some 45,000 clones; approximately 88% of them occurred a single time. 3.9% of the sample goes to the ten largest clones.

About this clone itself: This receptor's antigen is unknown. Base qualities were left out, and no much larger clone turns up one base away.

The rearranged chain carries TRBV27 and TRBJ2-2; TRBD2 lines up with 12 middle nucleotides. The starting material was PBMCs, obtained around atezolizumab (anti-PD-L1) treatment. This clonotype originated in an elderly man with urothelial cancer. The DNA sequence is as follows: TGTGCCAGCAGTTCCGGACTAGCGGGAATCAGCGGCGCCGGGGAGCTGTTTTTT. This is translated as CASSSGLAGISGAGELFF.